These T cell receptor beta chains were read from a single sample in a study of beta chain features in type 1 diabetes. Data came from immunoSEQ multiplex PCR; TCRdb stores just in-frame clones and leaves some out. This sample yields around 690,000 clones, of which 9.5% to 15% are seen a single time; around 0.12% belongs to the top ten. The sample comprised naive CD4+ T cells from blood. These receptors came from a man aged 25 to 45 with type 1 diabetes. The CDR3 runs from the conserved cysteine through the conserved F or W. The D gene is left open where the match is weak. Part of the rows lack a size; the others show once, few, many or a class for expanded clones.

V: TRBV14
J: TRBJ1-1
size: .
D: TRBD1
DNA: TGTGCCAGCAGCCAATCGGGACAGGTGAACACTGAAGCTTTCTTT
CDR3: CASSQSGQVNTEAFF

V: TRBV19
J: TRBJ1-5
size: .
D: .
DNA: TGTGCCACCACTCCCGGGACTCTGAATCAGCCCCAGCATTTT
CDR3: CATTPGTLNQPQHF

V: TRBV6-5
J: TRBJ1-5
size: .
D: .
DNA: TGTGCCAGCAGTTATATAAGGGCAGGGCCCAAACATTTT
CDR3: CASSYIRAGPKHF

V: TRBV29-1
J: TRBJ2-7
size: few
D: .
DNA: TGCAGCGTCAGACAGGACTACGAGCAGTACTTC
CDR3: CSVRQDYEQYF

V: TRBV11-2
J: TRBJ1-2
size: .
D: .
DNA: TGTGCCAGCAGCTTAAATGACCAGGGTTCCCTCACCTTC
CDR3: CASSLNDQGSLTF

V: TRBV23-1
J: TRBJ1-2
size: few
D: .
DNA: TGCGCCAGCAGTCAATTTGGGGACAACTATGGCTACACCTTC
CDR3: CASSQFGDNYGYTF

V: TRBV7-7
J: TRBJ2-4
size: .
D: .
DNA: TGTGCTAGCAGCTTCATAGAAAACATTCAGTACTTC
CDR3: CASSFIENIQYF

V: TRBV14
J: TRBJ2-7
size: .
D: TRBD2
DNA: TGTGCCAGCAGCCGAATAGCGGGTCTGAGCTCCTACGAGCAGTACTTC
CDR3: CASSRIAGLSSYEQYF

V: TRBV7-9
J: TRBJ2-1
size: few
D: TRBD1
DNA: TGTGCCAGCAGCTTTGGCAGGGGGTTAATGGATGAGCAGTTCTTC
CDR3: CASSFGRGLMDEQFF

V: TRBV7-2
J: TRBJ1-6
size: few
D: .
DNA: TGTGCCAGCAGTTACGTGGGACGGAATAATTCACCCCTCCACTTT
CDR3: CASSYVGRNNSPLHF

V: TRBV18
J: TRBJ2-7
size: few
D: .
DNA: TGTGCCAGCTCACCGGCGGCCACCGAGAGACCCTACGAGCAGTACTTC
CDR3: CASSPAATERPYEQYF

V: TRBV14
J: TRBJ1-6
size: .
D: .
DNA: TGTGCCAGCAGCCACCTCAGAACCGGGGGTTCACCCCTCCACTTT
CDR3: CASSHLRTGGSPLHF

V: TRBV29-1
J: TRBJ2-7
size: few
D: .
DNA: TGCAGCGTGGGGGCCCGGGCATCCTACGAGCAGTACTTC
CDR3: CSVGARASYEQYF

V: TRBV6-5
J: TRBJ1-2
size: few
D: .
DNA: TGTGCCAGCAGTTACTCGGGGGCTTATGGCTACACCTTC
CDR3: CASSYSGAYGYTF

V: TRBV25-1
J: TRBJ2-3
size: .
D: .
DNA: TGTGCCAGCAGTGAACGTGTGGGCGCAGATACGCAGTATTTT
CDR3: CASSERVGADTQYF

V: TRBV5-1
J: TRBJ1-2
size: few
D: .
DNA: TGCGCCAGCAGCTTTTCAGGGCTGGATGGCTACACCTTC
CDR3: CASSFSGLDGYTF

V: TRBV7-9
J: TRBJ2-5
size: few
D: .
DNA: TGTGCCAGCAGCCCCGGACGGAAGCAAGAGACCCAGTACTTC
CDR3: CASSPGRKQETQYF

V: TRBV7-8
J: TRBJ2-7
size: .
D: TRBD1
DNA: TGTGCCAGCAGCTTAGGGACAGGGGTCTACGAGCAGTACTTC
CDR3: CASSLGTGVYEQYF

V: TRBV18
J: TRBJ1-1
size: .
D: .
DNA: TGTGCCAGCAAATCAGGAGTGAACACTGAAGCTTTCTTT
CDR3: CASKSGVNTEAFF

V: TRBV10-3
J: TRBJ2-5
size: .
D: TRBD1
DNA: TGTGCCATCAGTGAAATGGTGGGACAGGGGAAAGAGACCCAGTACTTC
CDR3: CAISEMVGQGKETQYF

V: TRBV2
J: TRBJ1-5
size: .
D: TRBD1
DNA: TGTGCCAGGGGACAGGGCATTGATCAGCCCCAGCATTTT
CDR3: CARGQGIDQPQHF

V: TRBV6-1
J: TRBJ1-6
size: .
D: .
DNA: TGTGCCAGCAGGGGGCTCTCCTATAATTCACCCCTCCACTTT
CDR3: CASRGLSYNSPLHF

V: TRBV7-2
J: TRBJ2-5
size: few
D: TRBD1
DNA: TGTGCCAGCACGAGGGACAGGGGAAGAGAGACCCAGTACTTC
CDR3: CASTRDRGRETQYF

V: TRBV5-6
J: TRBJ2-2
size: few
D: TRBD2
DNA: TGTGCCAGCAGTGGGCTAGCGGGGTCCACCGGGGAGCTGTTTTTT
CDR3: CASSGLAGSTGELFF

V: TRBV5-6
J: TRBJ2-7
size: few
D: .
DNA: TGTGCCAGCAGCTCCGAAAGCCCCGGGCCGCGAAACGAGCAGTACTTC
CDR3: CASSSESPGPRNEQYF

V: TRBV29-1
J: TRBJ1-2
size: few
D: .
DNA: TGCAGCGTTGAAGTTGCGACGGGAGGTCGGTACACCTTC
CDR3: CSVEVATGGRYTF

V: TRBV7-2
J: TRBJ1-1
size: .
D: .
DNA: TGTGCCAGCGCCTCTCAGGGTTGGGCTGAAGCTTTCTTT
CDR3: CASASQGWAEAFF

V: TRBV28
J: TRBJ2-1
size: few
D: TRBD1
DNA: TGTGCCAGCTCTTCAGGGGGCCGCTCCTACAATGAGCAGTTCTTC
CDR3: CASSSGGRSYNEQFF

V: TRBV7-2
J: TRBJ2-2
size: .
D: .
DNA: TGTGCCAGCAGCTTAGCAGGGGTCGACACCGGGGAGCTGTTTTTT
CDR3: CASSLAGVDTGELFF

V: TRBV4-2
J: TRBJ2-2
size: .
D: TRBD1
DNA: TGTGCCAGCAGGGGGACAGGGTCTCGCACCGGGGAGCTGTTTTTT
CDR3: CASRGTGSRTGELFF

V: TRBV20-1
J: TRBJ2-7
size: .
D: .
DNA: TGCAGTGCCAGTGACGGGTACGAGCAGTACTTC
CDR3: CSASDGYEQYF

V: TRBV6-5
J: TRBJ2-3
size: .
D: .
DNA: TGTGCCAGCGGGTGGTCCAGACGCACAGATACGCAGTATTTT
CDR3: CASGWSRRTDTQYF

V: TRBV5-1
J: TRBJ2-2
size: few
D: .
DNA: TGCGCCAGCAGCTTGGTCGGGGATGGAACCGGGGAGCTGTTTTTT
CDR3: CASSLVGDGTGELFF

V: TRBV6-5
J: TRBJ1-2
size: .
D: .
DNA: TGTGCCAGCAGCCCGATGAGGGGGGGCTATGGCTACACCTTC
CDR3: CASSPMRGGYGYTF

V: TRBV14
J: TRBJ2-7
size: few
D: .
DNA: TGTGCCAGCAGCCAAGATTCAGGACCGGTCTCCTACGAGCAGTACTTC
CDR3: CASSQDSGPVSYEQYF

V: TRBV7-2
J: TRBJ1-4
size: .
D: .
DNA: TGTGCCAGCAGTCGGACGGAGAATGAAAAACTGTTTTTT
CDR3: CASSRTENEKLFF

V: TRBV18
J: TRBJ2-3
size: .
D: .
DNA: TGTGCCACCCAGGATAGGGGGATAAGCACAGATACGCAGTATTTT
CDR3: CATQDRGISTDTQYF

V: TRBV5-8
J: TRBJ2-1
size: .
D: .
DNA: TGTGCCAGCAGCTCCTTCTACGAGCAGTTCTTC
CDR3: CASSSFYEQFF

V: TRBV6-1
J: TRBJ2-2
size: few
D: .
DNA: TGTGCCAGCAGTGAACTAACGTTGCGGATACGGGCGGCCGGGGAGCTGTTTTTT
CDR3: CASSELTLRIRAAGELFF

V: TRBV2
J: TRBJ1-3
size: .
D: .
DNA: TGTGCCAGCAGTGGAGCAGCCTCTGGAAACACCATATATTTT
CDR3: CASSGAASGNTIYF

V: TRBV7-2
J: TRBJ2-7
size: .
D: .
DNA: TGTGCCAGCAGCTTGGTCGCCAGCTCCTACGAGCAGTACTTC
CDR3: CASSLVASSYEQYF

V: TRBV18
J: TRBJ2-1
size: few
D: TRBD1
DNA: TGTGCCAGCTCACTGGTGGATCAGGGACAGGGACCGGATGAGCAGTTCTTC
CDR3: CASSLVDQGQGPDEQFF

V: TRBV6-1
J: TRBJ1-2
size: .
D: .
DNA: TGTGCCAGCAGTGAAGCGCTTCTTTCAGACATGAACTATGGCTACACCTTC
CDR3: CASSEALLSDMNYGYTF

V: TRBV6-6
J: TRBJ2-5
size: .
D: TRBD2
DNA: TGTGCCAGCAGTTTTAGTCGGGGGGTCCAAGAGACCCAGTACTTC
CDR3: CASSFSRGVQETQYF

V: TRBV19
J: TRBJ2-5
size: .
D: .
DNA: TGTGCCAGTAGAAGAACCCTAGAAGAGACCCAGTACTTC
CDR3: CASRRTLEETQYF

V: TRBV19
J: TRBJ2-3
size: few
D: .
DNA: TGTGCCAGTAACAGGCAGGTTAGCACAGATACGCAGTATTTT
CDR3: CASNRQVSTDTQYF

V: TRBV20-1
J: TRBJ2-7
size: few
D: .
DNA: TGCAGTGCTAGTCAGTGGGACGAGCAGTACTTC
CDR3: CSASQWDEQYF

V: TRBV19
J: TRBJ1-2
size: few
D: .
DNA: TGTGCCACCAAAGGGACTGGCTACACCTTC
CDR3: CATKGTGYTF

V: TRBV9
J: TRBJ1-1
size: few
D: TRBD1
DNA: TGTGCCAGCAGCGTGCAGGGGGCGGTAGGCACTGAAGCTTTCTTT
CDR3: CASSVQGAVGTEAFF

V: TRBV9
J: TRBJ2-3
size: .
D: TRBD2
DNA: TGTGCCAGCAGCGCAGGCATAGCGGGGGGGCCAGGAGATACGCAGTATTTT
CDR3: CASSAGIAGGPGDTQYF

V: TRBV11-2
J: TRBJ2-3
size: few
D: TRBD1
DNA: TGTGCCAGCAGCAAACCGGGGACAGGGAGGAAAGATACGCAGTATTTT
CDR3: CASSKPGTGRKDTQYF

V: TRBV5-6
J: TRBJ2-3
size: few
D: .
DNA: TGTGCCAGCAGCTTGGTCCGTGATAGCCACACAGATACGCAGTATTTT
CDR3: CASSLVRDSHTDTQYF

V: TRBV2
J: TRBJ2-7
size: few
D: TRBD1
DNA: TGTGCCAGCAGTAGTCGACAGGGTGTTATCCACGAGCAGTACTTC
CDR3: CASSSRQGVIHEQYF

V: TRBV30
J: TRBJ2-1
size: .
D: .
DNA: TGTGCCTGGAGTGTACTTCGGGCGGACAATGAGCAGTTCTTC
CDR3: CAWSVLRADNEQFF